This T cell receptor beta chain comes out of a study of CD8+ T cells in alopecia areata. From alopecia areata patients, lesional scalp punch biopsies and peripheral blood were collected. RNA was isolated and reverse transcribed to cDNA, the sequencing template. Method: immunoSEQ multiplex PCR; TCRdb's copy keeps in-frame clones and lacks some. Of hundreds of thousands of clones listed, 67% were seen once; the top ten hold 1% to 1.5%. Germline CDR1 LNHNV, CDR2 YYDKDF (reference sequence). The CDR3 runs to 11 residues. Trimming took 7 bases from V and 5 from J; bases not matched to a gene: 2. This sequence was found in a human donor with alopecia areata. The chain has TRBV15 and TRBJ2-7; 7 bases agree with TRBD2. The sequencing used CD4+ T cells sorted from blood, collected at week 0. The CDR3 coding sequence is TGTGCCACCAAAGGGAGGGACGAGCAGTACTTC. Amino acids: CATKGRDEQYF.